The text below deals with one T cell receptor (beta chain). The antigen is unknown. The sample comes from a study of cytomegalovirus exposure and HLA in healthy donors. Overall study findings and caveats: It was confirmed in vitro that a few of the CMV-associated chains were specific for CMV antigens. Among TCR beta chains, those listed as cytomegalovirus-associated numbered about 150.

The CDR3 length is 14 residues. CDR1 MRHNA and CDR2 SNTAGT come from the germline V gene. The J segment lost 6 bases and the V segment lost 6 bases, leaving 6 bases of the junction unmatched. Some clones are missing from TCRdb's copy, which holds only in-frame ones; the method was immunoSEQ multiplex PCR. Among 120,000 or so clones listed, 80% to 90% were seen once. The TCR was taken from a woman aged 18-35 years in good health and CMV-seronegative. The sequencing sample was made of PBMCs. The chain carries TRBV6-4 and TRBJ2-1; 9 bases match TRBD1. The DNA for the CDR3 is TGTGCCAGCAGACCGGGACAGGGAGTCAATGAGCAGTTCTTC. Translation: CASRPGQGVNEQFF.